The 20 T cell receptor beta chains listed next were all sequenced from one sample in a study of T cells in Graves' hyperthyroidism and ophthalmopathy (dated by TCRdb to between 2018 and 2020). Libraries were made using multiplex PCR. TCRdb lists the instrument as Illumina HiSeq 2000. TCR beta CDR3 regions were amplified from RNA transcripts. The first round of RT-PCR for the TCR CDR3 was performed with the HTBI primer set and the Qiagen OneStep RT-PCR kit. The public reads were reprocessed in TCRdb via fastp at Q25 and MiXCR, keeping in-frame beta chains. For every CDR3 protein sequence, its rows merge into one entry that carries the most common genes and DNA. The sample table shows about 480,000 distinct CDR3 sequences, and roughly 14% are seen once. Of the sample, over 15% is held by the ten largest clones. Sequencing input: blood. These receptors originate from a woman between 18 and 29 years old with Graves' hyperthyroidism.

There are a few counts of this clonotype. The J gene is TRBJ2-6, the V gene TRBV6-2 or TRBV6-3; no clear D. Per germline, CDR1 MNHEY and CDR2 SVGEGT. The CDR3 is 14 amino acids. Trimming pared 4 bases from V and 1 base from J, leaving 5 bases between. CDR3 residues: CASSSQSGANVLTF. The CDR3 nucleotides read TGTGCCAGCAGTTCGCAGTCTGGGGCCAACGTCCTGACTTTC.

This clonotype occurred many times. The rearrangement uses TRBV9 and TRBJ2-1; D remains unclear. This CDR3 is built from 12 residues. Germline V gene lookup returns CDR1 SGDLS and CDR2 YYNGEE. V was shortened by 0 bases and J by 8 bases, with 6 bases between the two germline ends. CDR3 sequence: CASSVVEYEQFF. The DNA of the CDR3 is TGTGCCAGCAGCGTAGTAGAGTATGAGCAGTTCTTC.

The chain combines TRBV13 with TRBJ2-1, with 7 bases that match TRBD2. J gave up 3 bases and V 2 bases, and 4 bases lay outside the gene matches. Germline V lookup: CDR1 PRHDT, CDR2 FYEKMQ (reference sequence). The CDR3 is 15 amino acids. The CDR3 DNA reads as TGTGCCAGCAGCTTACGCGCGGGAGACTACAATGAGCAGTTCTTC. Residues: CASSLRAGDYNEQFF.

This chain uses TRBV20-1 with TRBJ2-3; D gene unclear. The length of the CDR3 is 11 residues. Germline lookup yields CDR1 DFQATT and CDR2 SNEGSKA (reference sequence). V dropped 3 bases and J dropped 6 bases, with 7 bases sitting between them. Here the CDR3 reads CSASFLDTQYF. CDR3 nucleotide sequence: TGCAGTGCTAGCTTTTTGGATACGCAGTATTTT.

This clonotype was seen many times. The chain couples TRBV7-2 to TRBJ2-1; 10 bases align to TRBD2. The CDR3 spans 16 residues. Trimming cost V 1 base and J 7 bases; bases outside gene matches: 7. Germline lookup yields CDR1 SGHTA and CDR2 FQGNSA. CDR3 in amino acids: CASSLGASGSFNEQFF. The CDR3 region has the DNA TGTGCCAGCAGCTTAGGGGCTAGCGGGAGTTTTAATGAGCAGTTCTTC. The variable domain in full, completed from reference TRBV7-2 and TRBJ2-1, reads GAGVSQSPSNKVTEKGKDVELRCDPISGHTALYWYRQSLGQGLEFLIYFQGNSAPDKSGLPSDRFSAERTGGSVSTLTIQRTQQEDSAVYLCASSLGASGSFNEQFFGPGTRLTVL.

This clonotype was recorded a few times. V gene TRBV9 combines with J gene TRBJ2-7; possibly TRBD2 for D (5 bases). V lost 0 bases, J lost 2 bases, and 12 bases lay in between. There are 15 residues in the CDR3. Germline V lookup: CDR1 SGDLS, CDR2 YYNGEE. This CDR3 reads CASSVVGSGTYEQYF. The DNA for the CDR3 is TGTGCCAGCAGCGTAGTAGGGAGCGGAACCTACGAGCAGTACTTC.

This clonotype was seen repeatedly, ten times or more. The chain recombines TRBV6-2 or TRBV6-3 with TRBJ2-7; D possibly uses TRBD1 or TRBD2 (5 bases each). The CDR3 is made up of 15 amino acids. The V and J ends lost 4 bases and 0 bases respectively, with 13 bases between them. Looked up from germline, CDR1 is MNHEY and CDR2 is SVGEGT. The CDR3 spells CASSSWDASSYEQYF. In DNA, the CDR3 is TGTGCCAGCAGTTCCTGGGACGCCAGCTCCTACGAGCAGTACTTC.

The table lists this clonotype with a few counts. The CDR3 sequence is CASSRQGVWHSGANVLTF. The DNA for the CDR3 is TGTGCCAGCAGTAGACAGGGGGTCTGGCACTCTGGGGCCAACGTCCTGACTTTC. The chain employs TRBV6-1 and TRBJ2-6, with 9 bases that match TRBD1. This CDR3 comprises 18 residues. Germline CDR1 and CDR2: MNHNS and SASEGT. V dropped 5 bases and J dropped 0; count of bases not matched to a gene: 8.

This clonotype was counted only a few times. The rearrangement uses TRBV20-1 and TRBJ2-1; D might be TRBD1 or TRBD2, each matching 5 bases. In germline, CDR1 is DFQATT, CDR2 SNEGSKA (reference sequence). This CDR3 comprises 14 residues. Trimming cost V 5 bases and J 6 bases, with 17 bases left between them. CDR3 loop: CSAWPDLGTNEQFF. The CDR3 DNA sequence: TGCAGTGCTTGGCCGGACTTGGGGACCAATGAGCAGTTCTTC.

This clonotype was seen repeatedly, ten times or more. Here the CDR3 reads CSGSGSQFPGDYGYTF. CDR3 in DNA: TGCAGTGGTTCGGGTTCCCAGTTTCCCGGGGACTATGGCTACACCTTC. The rearrangement uses TRBV20-1 and TRBJ1-2; D is undetermined. With 7 bases removed from V and 3 bases from J, the gap between germline ends came to 24 bases. This CDR3 is 16 amino acids long. CDR1 DFQATT and CDR2 SNEGSKA come from the germline V gene (reference sequence).

Points on this clonotype: A clone one base away is much larger, so this may be a read error. The chain is built from TRBV7-9 and TRBJ2-2, with 8 bases lining up with TRBD2. The CDR3 totals 17 residues. Germline assignment: CDR1 SEHNR and CDR2 FQNEAQ (reference sequence). The CDR3 reads CASGLGGLAGTTGELFF. Here the CDR3 DNA reads TGTGCCAGCGGCTTAGGCGGGCTAGCGGGCACGACCGGGGAGCTGTTTTTT.

This clonotype was observed a handful of times. This chain links TRBV24-1 with TRBJ1-1; D gene uncertain. CDR3 length: 13 amino acids. Germline V gives CDR1 KGHDR, CDR2 SFDVKD. V lost 4 bases, J lost 8 bases, and 13 bases lay in between. CDR3 amino acids: CATSDPDGREAFF. CDR3 coding DNA: TGTGCCACCAGTGACCCAGATGGGCGAGAAGCTTTCTTT.

This clonotype appeared many times. The chain combines TRBV5-1 with TRBJ2-3; possible D gene TRBD2, 6 bases. Germline V lookup: CDR1 SGHRS, CDR2 YFSETQ. With 4 bases removed from V and 4 bases from J, the gap between germline ends came to 25 bases. This CDR3 is built from 18 residues. CDR3 DNA sequence: TGCGCCAGCAGCCTCGAGGAGGGAAAGGTAGGGTTGGCAGATACGCAGTATTTT. This translates into CASSLEEGKVGLADTQYF.

This clonotype was seen ten or more times. This sequence joins TRBV7-8 and TRBJ2-7; 8 nucleotides match TRBD2. Germline V gives CDR1 SGHVS, CDR2 FQNEAQ. Trimming took 2 bases from V and 7 from J; bases not matched to a gene: 10. The CDR3 has 15 residues. The DNA for the CDR3 is TGTGCCAGCAGCTTAAACCCGGGAGGGTCACAGGAGCAGTACTTC. As protein: CASSLNPGGSQEQYF.

In this sample, this clonotype turned up a few times. A junction boundary mismatches the germline segment, possibly from a read error. This chain links TRBV5-6 with TRBJ2-2, with 7 bases lining up with TRBD2. Germline-derived CDR1 and CDR2 are SGHDT and YYEEEE. The CDR3 sequence is 18 residues long. The CDR3 loop reads CASTLGLSGWANTGELFF. CDR3 in DNA: TGTGCCAGCACCTTGGGTCTTAGCGGGTGGGCGAACACCGGGGAGCTGTTTTTT.

This clonotype has at least ten counts. The chain recombines TRBV15 with TRBJ2-5; 16 bases fit TRBD2. After removal of 5 bases from V and 4 bases from J, the junction contained 1 base not matched to a gene. CDR3 length: 15 residues. Germline V gene sequence: CDR1 LNHNV, CDR2 YYDKDF (reference sequence). The CDR3 protein is CATSGTSGRVETQYF. The CDR3 DNA follows: TGTGCCACCAGCGGGACTAGCGGGAGGGTAGAGACCCAGTACTTC.

There are a few counts of this clonotype. J is TRBJ1-1 and V is TRBV7-2; unclear D gene. V dropped 1 base and J dropped 5 bases, with 11 bases sitting between them. Per germline, CDR1 SGHTA and CDR2 FQGNSA. The CDR3 has 14 amino acids. The CDR3 reads CASSLGSSWTEAFF. CDR3 bases: TGTGCCAGCAGCTTAGGGAGTAGTTGGACTGAAGCTTTCTTT.

At least ten counts were recorded for this clonotype. The rearrangement links TRBV19 to TRBJ2-7; tentatively, D is TRBD1 (6 bases). Germline lookup yields CDR1 LNHDA and CDR2 SQIVND (reference sequence). The CDR3 has 15 amino acids. Trimming removed 5 bases at V and 2 bases at J, with 16 bases between. CDR3 protein: CASSSIHRDPYEQYF. CDR3 in DNA: TGTGCCAGTAGTTCAATCCACAGGGACCCCTACGAGCAGTACTTC. The full variable domain, its missing parts supplied by reference TRBV19 and TRBJ2-7, is DGGITQSPKYLFRKEGQNVTLSCEQNLNHDAMYWYRQDPGQGLRLIYYSQIVNDFQKGDIAEGYSVSREKKESFPLTVTSAQKNPTAFYLCASSSIHRDPYEQYFGPGTRLTVT.

Details on this clonotype: Given a much more abundant clone one base away, this may be a read error. The V and J genes are TRBV3-1 and TRBJ2-7; no clear D gene. Trimming took 1 base from V and 6 from J, leaving 4 bases between them. The CDR3 has 11 amino acids. Looked up from germline, CDR1 is LGHDT and CDR2 is YNNKEL (reference sequence). CDR3 bases: TGTGCCAGCAGCCAAGGGGTCGAGCAGTACTTC. It codes for CASSQGVEQYF.

Only a few counts were recorded for this clonotype. The chain recombines TRBV15 with TRBJ1-1, with D uncertain. This CDR3 has 12 residues. Trimming removed 3 bases from V and 11 bases from J, with 13 bases in between. Germline lookup yields CDR1 LNHNV and CDR2 YYDKDF (reference sequence). The CDR3 DNA is TGTGCCACCAGCAGGAATACAGATACTGCTTTCTTT. Residues: CATSRNTDTAFF.